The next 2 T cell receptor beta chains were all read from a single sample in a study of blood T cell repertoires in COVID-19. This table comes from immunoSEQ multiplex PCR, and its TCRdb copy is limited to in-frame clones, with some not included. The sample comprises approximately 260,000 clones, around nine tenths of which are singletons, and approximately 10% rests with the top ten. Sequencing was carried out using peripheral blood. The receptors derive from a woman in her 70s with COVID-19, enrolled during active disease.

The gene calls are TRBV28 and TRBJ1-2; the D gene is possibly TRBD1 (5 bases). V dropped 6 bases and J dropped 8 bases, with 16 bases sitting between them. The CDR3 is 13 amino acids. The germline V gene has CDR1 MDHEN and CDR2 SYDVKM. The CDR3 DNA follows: TGTGCCAGCAGCGGCGGGACCGTGGAGGGCTACACCTTC. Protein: CASSGGTVEGYTF.

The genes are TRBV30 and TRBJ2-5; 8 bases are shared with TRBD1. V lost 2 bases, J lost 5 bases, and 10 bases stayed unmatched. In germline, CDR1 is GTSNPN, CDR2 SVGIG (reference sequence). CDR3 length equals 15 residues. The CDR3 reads CAWSSGQGGYETQYF. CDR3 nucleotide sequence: TGTGCCTGGAGTTCCGGACAGGGAGGATACGAGACCCAGTACTTC.